The 27 T cell receptor beta chains presented below share a single source sample, sequenced in a study of cytomegalovirus exposure and HLA in healthy donors. Researchers ran the PCR with 60 Vbeta and 13 Jbeta primers. Measured with immunoSEQ multiplex PCR; TCRdb has only the in-frame clones, and not every one. The data hold around 74,000 clones, with around 78% observed a single time. Sequenced: PBMCs. The origin of the receptors is a man in his forties in good health and CMV-seronegative.

The chain has TRBV15 and TRBJ2-5, with TRBD2 matching 7 bases. V shed 3 bases and J 2 bases; nucleotides not matched to a gene: 3. The CDR3 covers 14 residues. CDR1 is LNHNV and CDR2 is YYDKDF in the germline V gene (reference sequence). CDR3 sequence reads: CATSRTSPQETQYF. As DNA, the CDR3 is TGTGCCACCAGCAGGACTAGCCCTCAAGAGACCCAGTACTTC.

The chain combines TRBV12-5 with TRBJ2-3, with 8 bases fitting TRBD1. Germline values: CDR1 LGHNT, CDR2 FRNRAP. Trimming cost V 5 bases and J 2 bases; bases outside gene matches: 6. The CDR3 loop spans 15 amino acids. In nucleotides, the CDR3 is TGTGCTAGTGGTCCCGGACAGGGCGACACAGATACGCAGTATTTT. Residues: CASGPGQGDTDTQYF.

This chain links TRBV9 with TRBJ1-3; 7 bases are shared with TRBD1. V shed 0 bases, J shed 3 bases, and the junction held 3 bases outside the gene matches. CDR1 SGDLS and CDR2 YYNGEE come from the germline V gene. The CDR3 spans 15 residues. The CDR3 DNA is TGTGCCAGCAGCGTAGAAGGGGGCGGTGGAAACACCATATATTTT. It translates to CASSVEGGGGNTIYF.

The genes are TRBV5-1 and TRBJ1-4, with D unresolved. The CDR3 contains 17 residues. Germline V gene data show CDR1 as SGHRS and CDR2 as YFSETQ. V lost 0 bases, J lost 3 bases, and 15 bases lay in between. CDR3 amino acids: CASSLGAGLTANEKLFF. The CDR3 nucleotides are TGCGCCAGCAGCTTGGGAGCGGGCTTAACGGCTAATGAAAAACTGTTTTTT.

This chain uses TRBV5-6 with TRBJ2-7; unclear D gene. Germline V CDR1 and CDR2: SGHDT, YYEEEE. Trimming removed 1 base at V and 5 bases at J, with 10 bases between. This CDR3 has 13 amino acids. The DNA of the CDR3 is TGTGCCAGCAGCTTGACGGCAGGCCACGAGCAGTACTTC. Encoded protein: CASSLTAGHEQYF.

The V gene is TRBV7-9, the J gene TRBJ2-2; 10 bases match TRBD1. J lost 5 bases, V lost 2 bases, and 14 bases had no gene match. Per the germline V gene, CDR1 is SEHNR and CDR2 is FQNEAQ (reference sequence). The CDR3 consists of 19 residues. The chain's CDR3 is CASSLILSWLGQGTGELFF. DNA for the CDR3: TGTGCCAGCAGCTTAATTCTTTCCTGGTTGGGACAGGGGACCGGGGAGCTGTTTTTT.

The chain recombines TRBV10-3 with TRBJ1-3; TRBD1 matches at 7 bases. The V and J ends lost 5 bases and 0 bases, in that order; junction bases with no gene match: 10. The CDR3 contains 17 residues. Germline V CDR1 and CDR2: ENHRY, SYGVKD. CDR3 amino acids: CAISNQGVRDSGNTIYF. The CDR3 DNA reads as TGTGCCATCAGTAACCAGGGGGTTCGGGACTCTGGAAACACCATATATTTT.

DNA for the CDR3: TGTGCCAGCAGCCAAGAAAGGGGACAGGGAACCGGGGAGCTGTTTTTT. This translates into CASSQERGQGTGELFF. The rearrangement uses TRBV4-2 and TRBJ2-2; 9 nucleotides align to TRBD1. In germline, CDR1 is LGHNA, CDR2 YNFKEQ. The CDR3 sequence is 16 residues long. Trimming removed 0 bases from V and 5 bases from J; junction bases left unmatched: 4.

This rearrangement joins TRBV19 to TRBJ1-1; D uncertain. The CDR3 length is 13 residues. The germline V gene has CDR1 LNHDA and CDR2 SQIVND (reference sequence). Trimming left V 3 bases short and J 3 bases short, with 8 bases between. The CDR3 here is CASSISGHTEAFF. For the CDR3, the DNA is TGTGCCAGTAGTATTTCAGGTCACACTGAAGCTTTCTTT. The variable domain in full, completed from reference TRBV19 and TRBJ1-1, reads DGGITQSPKYLFRKEGQNVTLSCEQNLNHDAMYWYRQDPGQGLRLIYYSQIVNDFQKGDIAEGYSVSREKKESFPLTVTSAQKNPTAFYLCASSISGHTEAFFGQGTRLTVV.

This sequence joins TRBV5-5 and TRBJ1-1; TRBD1 agrees at 8 bases. This CDR3 spans 16 amino acids. Germline CDR1 and CDR2: SGHKS and YYEKEE (reference sequence). The trim removed 3 bases at V and 0 bases at J, leaving 7 bases unmatched. The DNA of the CDR3 is TGTGCCAGCAGCTCGGCAGGGGGCTCGATGAACACTGAAGCTTTCTTT. It specifies CASSSAGGSMNTEAFF.

This chain connects TRBV2 to TRBJ2-5, with TRBD1 matching 7 bases. The CDR3 is 13 amino acids. CDR1 is SNHLY and CDR2 is FYNNEI in the germline V gene. V lost 6 bases, J lost 4 bases, and 5 bases stayed unmatched. The CDR3 spells CASRRGQSETQYF. In DNA, the CDR3 is TGTGCCAGCAGGAGGGGACAGTCAGAGACCCAGTACTTC.

This chain links TRBV9 with TRBJ1-1, with 7 bases lining up with TRBD1. V shed 3 bases, J shed 0 bases, and the junction held 5 bases outside the gene matches. The length of the CDR3 is 15 residues. Looked up from germline, CDR1 is SGDLS and CDR2 is YYNGEE. This CDR3 reads CASSGRQGLNTEAFF. DNA for the CDR3: TGTGCCAGCAGCGGTCGACAGGGTTTGAACACTGAAGCTTTCTTT.

This clone was seen a handful of times. The chain combines TRBV18 with TRBJ1-3; no clear D. There are 16 residues in the CDR3. Germline V CDR1 and CDR2: KGHSH, LQKENI. Trimming cost V 5 bases and J 0 bases, with 14 bases left between them. This chain's CDR3 is CASSSSFVSSGNTIYF. As DNA, the CDR3 is TGTGCCAGCTCATCAAGCTTTGTAAGCTCTGGAAACACCATATATTTT.

The chain uses TRBV14 and TRBJ1-1, with 7 nucleotides matching TRBD1. CDR3 size: 14 residues. CDR1 and CDR2 (germline): SGHDN, FVKESK. J gave up 4 bases and V 2 bases, and 4 bases lay outside the gene matches. The DNA for the CDR3 is TGTGCCAGCAGCCAAAATTCAGGGGGCACTGAAGCTTTCTTT. Translating it yields CASSQNSGGTEAFF.

This chain links TRBV28 with TRBJ1-5; perhaps TRBD1 as D (6 bases). V was shortened by 5 bases and J by 5 bases, with 25 bases between the two germline ends. Per germline, CDR1 MDHEN and CDR2 SYDVKM. The CDR3 runs to 18 residues. CDR3 sequence: CASSESPGLGAADQPQHF. The CDR3 DNA reads as TGTGCCAGCAGTGAATCCCCAGGACTGGGGGCCGCCGATCAGCCCCAGCATTTT. The full variable domain, rest sourced from reference TRBV28 and TRBJ1-5, is DVKVTQSSRYLVKRTGEKVFLECVQDMDHENMFWYRQDPGLGLRLIYFSYDVKMKEKGDIPEGYSVSREKKERFSLILESASTNQTSMYLCASSESPGLGAADQPQHFGDGTRLSIL.

The J gene is TRBJ2-7, the V gene TRBV14; no reliable D call. V lost 4 bases, J lost 0 bases, and 10 bases lay in between. The germline gives CDR1 SGHDN, CDR2 FVKESK. The CDR3 spans 14 residues. The CDR3 is CASSLRISSYEQYF. The DNA for the CDR3 is TGTGCCAGCAGCCTCAGGATAAGCTCCTACGAGCAGTACTTC.

This chain links TRBV6-5 with TRBJ2-7; tentatively, D is TRBD2 (5 bases). Germline lookup yields CDR1 MNHEY and CDR2 SVGAGI. The CDR3 is 13 amino acids. Trimming stripped 8 bases from V and 5 bases from J, with 16 bases between. The CDR3 sequence is CASGLRVGDEQYF. In nucleotides, the CDR3 is TGTGCCAGCGGACTGAGGGTGGGTGACGAGCAGTACTTC.

V and J are TRBV11-2 and TRBJ2-7, with 7 nucleotides matching TRBD1. The CDR3 sequence is 19 residues long. V shed 4 bases, J shed 5 bases, and the junction held 23 bases outside the gene matches. The germline gives CDR1 SGHAT, CDR2 FQNNGV. CDR3 amino acids: CASSSNSLSLRQGRDEQYF. CDR3 DNA: TGTGCCAGCAGCTCCAACTCCCTCTCCCTTCGACAGGGTCGAGACGAGCAGTACTTC.

The chain links TRBV4-2 to TRBJ2-7; weak D call: TRBD1 (6 bases). V was shortened by 4 bases and J by 5 bases, with 15 bases between the two germline ends. The CDR3 runs to 14 residues. In germline, CDR1 is LGHNA, CDR2 YNFKEQ. As DNA, the CDR3 is TGTGCCAGCAGCCCCGTGGGGGCTCACGACGAGCAGTACTTC. Its translation is CASSPVGAHDEQYF.

The V call is TRBV5-1, the J call TRBJ2-1, with TRBD1 matching over 9 bases. The V gene end was trimmed by 3 bases and the J gene end by 7 bases; junction bases not matched to a gene: 2. The germline CDR1 and CDR2 sequences are SGHRS and YFSETQ. This CDR3 comprises 13 residues. The CDR3 reads CASSSGQGNEQFF. CDR3 coding DNA: TGCGCCAGCAGCTCGGGACAGGGAAATGAGCAGTTCTTC.

CDR3 DNA sequence: TGTGCCAGCGGCCCTGGGTTTGGCGGGGTCACCGGGGAGCTGTTTTTT. Encoded protein: CASGPGFGGVTGELFF. V and J are TRBV5-6 and TRBJ2-2, with a tentative D call TRBD2 (6 bases). Germline V gives CDR1 SGHDT, CDR2 YYEEEE. This CDR3 region has 16 residues. With 7 bases removed from V and 4 bases from J, the gap between germline ends came to 20 bases.

V usage is TRBV5-6 and J usage is TRBJ1-5; 9 nucleotides match TRBD1. The V segment lost 0 bases and the J segment 6 bases; nucleotides outside the gene matches: 7. The CDR3 runs 16 residues. Germline CDR1 and CDR2: SGHDT and YYEEEE. Here the CDR3 reads CASSLAGTGGGQPQHF. Written as DNA, the CDR3 is TGTGCCAGCAGCTTGGCGGGTACAGGGGGCGGTCAGCCCCAGCATTTT.

The chain couples TRBV4-1 to TRBJ2-7; 10 bases are a match to TRBD1. The germline V gene has CDR1 MGHRA and CDR2 YSYEKL. V trimming: 2 bases; J trimming: 6 bases; junction bases outside the gene matches: 7. CDR3 length: 15 amino acids. The CDR3 nucleotides are TGCGCCAGCAGCCAAACTCCGGGACAGGGGACCGAGCAGTACTTC. It translates to CASSQTPGQGTEQYF.

This clone was detected a few times. This chain uses TRBV19 with TRBJ1-5; D possibly corresponds to TRBD1 (6 bases). CDR1 and CDR2 from the germline V gene are LNHDA and SQIVND (reference sequence). This CDR3 comprises 16 residues. Trimming took off 2 bases at V and 2 bases at J, with 13 bases between the two ends. The CDR3 DNA reads as TGTGCCAGTAGTATAACAACAGGGTGGGGCAATCAGCCCCAGCATTTT. It yields the protein CASSITTGWGNQPQHF.

The CDR3 nucleotides are TGCAGTGCTTTTCGGGGGGAGACCCAGTACTTC. Its protein is CSAFRGETQYF. The chain carries TRBV20-1 and TRBJ2-5; tentative D call: TRBD2 (6 bases). The CDR3 loop spans 11 amino acids. The germline V and J ends were trimmed by 5 bases and 5 bases, with 9 bases remaining between them. Germline V gene data show CDR1 as DFQATT and CDR2 as SNEGSKA (reference sequence).

This sequence joins TRBV19 and TRBJ1-1, with 9 positions matching TRBD1. Germline V gives CDR1 LNHDA, CDR2 SQIVND (reference sequence). CDR3 length: 15 amino acids. The V gene end was trimmed by 7 bases and the J gene end by 4 bases; junction bases not matched to a gene: 10. DNA for the CDR3: TGTGCCAGTATCGACCGACAGGGGGTGTTCACTGAAGCTTTCTTT. Translating gives CASIDRQGVFTEAFF.

This chain uses TRBV28 with TRBJ1-2; D remains unclear. V was cut by 1 base and J by 7 bases, with 10 bases left in between. The CDR3 runs 13 residues. The germline CDR1 and CDR2 sequences are MDHEN and SYDVKM. CDR3 in DNA: TGTGCCAGCAGTTTATTCGGGTCAAGTGGCTACACCTTC. As protein: CASSLFGSSGYTF.